The rows below give T cell receptor beta chains drawn from one sample of a study of T cells in Graves' hyperthyroidism and ophthalmopathy. TCRdb re-analysed the multiplex PCR reads in MiXCR, keeping a single row per CDR3 protein. The sample records hundreds of thousands of distinct CDR3 sequences, less than 30% being singletons. The specimen was blood. Receptors originate from a man aged 35-49 years with Graves' hyperthyroidism that later progressed to Graves' ophthalmopathy. CDR3s leave out the opening cysteine and the closing phenylalanine or tryptophan.

v_call	j_call	cdr3_aa
TRBV29-1	TRBJ1-1	SVGNRNTEAF
TRBV6-1	TRBJ1-2	ASSELGDYGYT
TRBV2	TRBJ2-2	ASRLTGLAGAAGELF
TRBV2	TRBJ2-7	ANTWTSESPTESYEQY
TRBV7-8	TRBJ1-1	ASSFWGPETKNTEAF
TRBV12-3/TRBV12-4	TRBJ1-5	ASSSGKTNLGNQPQH
TRBV6-5	TRBJ2-4	ASRNRDNQNIQY
TRBV19	TRBJ2-4	ASSKNPERVNIQY
TRBV7-9	TRBJ2-5	ASSPGLAGGTETQY
TRBV19	TRBJ2-5	ASSVTYGTGDTQETQY
TRBV18	TRBJ2-4	ASSPPGTVIAKNIQY
TRBV12-3/TRBV12-4	TRBJ2-2	ASSFTSGTTRELF
TRBV11-2	TRBJ2-2	ASSTVGGWNTGELF
TRBV28	TRBJ2-7	ASRVMHVNAYEQY
TRBV20-1	TRBJ2-7	SAQGLAGVSNEQY
TRBV30	TRBJ2-7	AWSLRSGRTYEQY
TRBV7-8	TRBJ2-2	ASSVGDTIEMLGTGELF
TRBV10-3	TRBJ1-1	AISGQGRTEAF
TRBV12-3/TRBV12-4	TRBJ2-1	ASSLGLAGFSSYNEQF
TRBV11-2	TRBJ2-5	ASSSEEGQETQY
TRBV19	TRBJ2-2	ASTPRRGLVGELF
TRBV2	TRBJ1-6	ATGDRRGSPLH
TRBV7-8	TRBJ2-7	ASSFDPDRVYEQY
TRBV15	TRBJ1-2	ATRDRELFDYT
TRBV9	TRBJ2-7	ASSVGTGGAKQY
TRBV27	TRBJ1-2	ASSYSLASTNYGYT
TRBV12-3/TRBV12-4	TRBJ2-2	ASTDSLAGLTGELF
TRBV20-1	TRBJ1-6	SAAGLPSSYNSPLH